Listed below are T cell receptor beta chains from one sample, sequenced in a study of T-cell memory formation after mild COVID-19. Using its own MiXCR run on the 5' RACE reads, TCRdb lists one record per CDR3 protein. The sample lists roughly 450,000 distinct CDR3 sequences; about 20% were seen once. Sequences were obtained from PBMCs or a T cell subset sorted from them (not recorded which). The receptors shown here come from an adult woman who had mild COVID-19 (a few samples of this study predate the infection). Cell type and time point are not known. The CDR3 runs from the conserved cysteine through the conserved F or W. The order of the fields is J gene, D gene, V gene, clone size, CDR3 DNA, CDR3 protein. A D gene is named only where the DNA matches it firmly. Size tells how often a clone was seen (once, few, many) or the class of an expanded clone, and some rows leave it out.

J gene: TRBJ1-2
D gene: TRBD1
V gene: TRBV20-1
clone size: .
CDR3 DNA: TGCAGTGCTAGAGAACCGGGACAGGGCGGAGATGGCTACACCTTC
CDR3 protein: CSAREPGQGGDGYTF

J gene: TRBJ2-7
D gene: TRBD2
V gene: TRBV5-1
clone size: .
CDR3 DNA: TGCGCCAGCAGCTTAGGACTAGCGGGGGCCTCCTACGAGCAGTACTTC
CDR3 protein: CASSLGLAGASYEQYF

J gene: TRBJ2-7
D gene: TRBD1
V gene: TRBV12-3/TRBV12-4
clone size: few
CDR3 DNA: TGTGCCAGCAGTTCCTTTACAGGGGGAAGAAACTACGAGCAGTACTTC
CDR3 protein: CASSSFTGGRNYEQYF

J gene: TRBJ2-7
D gene: TRBD2
V gene: TRBV6-6
clone size: .
CDR3 DNA: TGTGCCAGCAGTACCAGCGCCCCGGGGGGGGAGCAGTACTTC
CDR3 protein: CASSTSAPGGEQYF

J gene: TRBJ1-2
D gene: .
V gene: TRBV12-3/TRBV12-4
clone size: few
CDR3 DNA: TGTGCCAGCAGTTTGGGGGACGGATACTATGGCTACACCTTC
CDR3 protein: CASSLGDGYYGYTF

J gene: TRBJ2-3
D gene: TRBD1
V gene: TRBV10-3
clone size: few
CDR3 DNA: TGTGCCATCAGAACGGGGACAGGGGGTAACACAGATACGCAGTATTTT
CDR3 protein: CAIRTGTGGNTDTQYF

J gene: TRBJ2-6
D gene: .
V gene: TRBV6-5
clone size: few
CDR3 DNA: TGTGCCAGCAGTTCTCCAGGGGTCTCTGGGGCCAACGTCCTGACTTTC
CDR3 protein: CASSSPGVSGANVLTF

J gene: TRBJ2-2
D gene: .
V gene: TRBV19
clone size: few
CDR3 DNA: TGTGCCAGTGACCGGGAGAGGAACACCGGGGAGCTGTTTTTT
CDR3 protein: CASDRERNTGELFF

J gene: TRBJ1-1
D gene: TRBD1
V gene: TRBV12-3/TRBV12-4
clone size: many
CDR3 DNA: TGTGCCAGCAGCCCCCACAGGGGAGGAGGCACTGAAGCTTTCTTT
CDR3 protein: CASSPHRGGGTEAFF

J gene: TRBJ1-2
D gene: .
V gene: TRBV20-1
clone size: few
CDR3 DNA: TGCAGTGCTAGGCCGGCAGGGACCGATGGCTACACCTTC
CDR3 protein: CSARPAGTDGYTF

J gene: TRBJ1-2
D gene: TRBD1
V gene: TRBV6-1
clone size: .
CDR3 DNA: TGTGCCAGCAGTGAAAGAGGGGGCGCCGGGTATGGCTACACCTTC
CDR3 protein: CASSERGGAGYGYTF

J gene: TRBJ1-2
D gene: .
V gene: TRBV20-1
clone size: .
CDR3 DNA: TGCAGTGCTAGAGATGGGGGTCCTCGCTATGGCTACACCTTC
CDR3 protein: CSARDGGPRYGYTF

J gene: TRBJ2-3
D gene: TRBD2
V gene: TRBV29-1
clone size: .
CDR3 DNA: TGCAGCGTTTCCTCCACTAGCGGGCTCACAGATACGCAGTATTTT
CDR3 protein: CSVSSTSGLTDTQYF

J gene: TRBJ1-3
D gene: .
V gene: TRBV7-8
clone size: few
CDR3 DNA: TGTGCCAGCAGCCTATGGGTCTCTGGAAACACCATATATTTT
CDR3 protein: CASSLWVSGNTIYF

J gene: TRBJ2-5
D gene: .
V gene: TRBV7-9
clone size: .
CDR3 DNA: TGTGCCAGCAGCTTATATCGGAGGGGGGGAGAGACCCAGTACTTC
CDR3 protein: CASSLYRRGGETQYF

J gene: TRBJ2-1
D gene: TRBD1
V gene: TRBV24-1
clone size: few
CDR3 DNA: TGTGCCACCAGTGACATTCGGGACAGGAGCGTCGATGAGCAGTTCTTC
CDR3 protein: CATSDIRDRSVDEQFF

J gene: TRBJ1-5
D gene: .
V gene: TRBV4-2
clone size: .
CDR3 DNA: TGTGCCAGCAGCCAGGATTCAGGCACCGGACCCCAGCATTTT
CDR3 protein: CASSQDSGTGPQHF

J gene: TRBJ2-2
D gene: .
V gene: TRBV6-5
clone size: .
CDR3 DNA: TGTGCCAGCACCTCTCGGGGGACCAACACCGGGGAGCTGTTTTTT
CDR3 protein: CASTSRGTNTGELFF

J gene: TRBJ2-5
D gene: TRBD2
V gene: TRBV6-1
clone size: .
CDR3 DNA: TGTGCCAGCAGGATGGGCGGGGGGCGAGAGACCCAGTACTTC
CDR3 protein: CASRMGGGRETQYF

J gene: TRBJ2-1
D gene: .
V gene: TRBV5-1
clone size: few
CDR3 DNA: TGCGCCAGCAGCTTGAGTACCAATGAGCAGTTCTTC
CDR3 protein: CASSLSTNEQFF

J gene: TRBJ2-3
D gene: .
V gene: TRBV6-2/TRBV6-3
clone size: few
CDR3 DNA: TGTGCCAGCACCTTTACCCCGGGAGATACGCAGTATTTT
CDR3 protein: CASTFTPGDTQYF

J gene: TRBJ2-3
D gene: .
V gene: TRBV12-3/TRBV12-4
clone size: few
CDR3 DNA: TGTGCCCCCGGGGGCTCAGGTCTCTCAGATACGCAGTATTTT
CDR3 protein: CAPGGSGLSDTQYF